This TCR beta chain emerged from a study of regulatory T cells in long-lasting Graves disease. The ends were cut back, 2 bases at V and 0 bases at J, with 11 bases in the middle. Germline CDR1 SGHRS, CDR2 YFSETQ. This CDR3 is 15 amino acids long. Time point in this sample: newly diagnosed GD, antithyroid drugs for less than 3 months. RNA isolated from PBMCs was used to make the TCR library. The table lists this clonotype with a few counts. Relying on iRepertoire HTBI primers and Arm-PCR of CDR3 regions, the team built TCR beta libraries. TCRdb re-called the multiplex PCR reads with MiXCR, one entry per CDR3 protein. Of hundreds of thousands of distinct CDR3 sequences listed, about 15% are singletons. This same sample was also taken into another study, of T cells in Graves' hyperthyroidism and ophthalmopathy.

The sequence was collected from a man between 18 and 35 years old with Graves disease. The V call is TRBV5-1, the J call TRBJ2-5; D is tentatively TRBD1 or TRBD2 (5 bases each). Sample: peripheral blood mononuclear cells (PBMCs), taken at new diagnosis, from a patient treated with antithyroid drugs. In DNA, the CDR3 is TGCGCCAGCAGCTTCCGGGACGGAAACCAAGAGACCCAGTACTTC. Protein sequence: CASSFRDGNQETQYF. Supplemented by reference TRBV5-1 and TRBJ2-5, the full variable domain reads KAGVTQTPRYLIKTRGQQVTLSCSPISGHRSVSWYQQTPGQGLQFLFEYFSETQRNKGNFPGRFSGRQFSNSRSEMNVSTLELGDSALYLCASSFRDGNQETQYFGPGTRLLVL.